Listed below are T cell receptor beta chains from one sample, sequenced in a study of OX40 agonist ivuxolimab in advanced cancers. Repertoires were generated with immunoSEQ multiplex PCR, while TCRdb's copy carries only in-frame clones and drops some. This sample has 70,000 or so clones; roughly 90% occur once, and the top ten carry approximately 1.3%. The input for sequencing was CD4+ or CD8+ T cells sorted from blood, taken in a trial of the OX40 agonist ivuxolimab. The receptors originated from an adult with an advanced solid tumor such as melanoma, head and neck, liver or kidney cancer. Each CDR3 is given with its conserved first and last residue. A D gene is named only where the DNA matches it firmly.

v_gene: TRBV6-1
d_gene: -
j_gene: TRBJ2-7
CDR3aa: CASSSPYEQYF

v_gene: TRBV4-2
d_gene: -
j_gene: TRBJ2-2
CDR3aa: CASSQDTRLPLNTGELFF

v_gene: TRBV6-1
d_gene: -
j_gene: TRBJ2-3
CDR3aa: CATRLGTDTQYF

v_gene: TRBV5-1
d_gene: TRBD1
j_gene: TRBJ2-7
CDR3aa: CASSSGQGPYEQYF

v_gene: TRBV2
d_gene: TRBD1
j_gene: TRBJ1-5
CDR3aa: CASRIGGTGGNQPQHF

v_gene: TRBV7-9
d_gene: -
j_gene: TRBJ1-5
CDR3aa: CASSTGSRNQPQHF

v_gene: TRBV15
d_gene: TRBD1
j_gene: TRBJ1-5
CDR3aa: CATSRDGTGGQPQHF

v_gene: TRBV5-8
d_gene: TRBD1
j_gene: TRBJ1-1
CDR3aa: CASSLRQGSTEAFF

v_gene: TRBV19
d_gene: TRBD1
j_gene: TRBJ2-1
CDR3aa: CASSIRDRDRGEQFF

v_gene: TRBV5-1
d_gene: -
j_gene: TRBJ2-7
CDR3aa: CASKVAGGSYEQYF

v_gene: TRBV29-1
d_gene: -
j_gene: TRBJ1-5
CDR3aa: CSVEEVGGQPQHF

v_gene: TRBV7-9
d_gene: -
j_gene: TRBJ2-7
CDR3aa: CASQQDFYEQYF

v_gene: TRBV30
d_gene: -
j_gene: TRBJ1-5
CDR3aa: CAWSKGLGQPQHF

v_gene: TRBV4-1
d_gene: TRBD1
j_gene: TRBJ2-4
CDR3aa: CASSQSGQGEAKNIQYF

v_gene: TRBV4-2
d_gene: TRBD1
j_gene: TRBJ1-4
CDR3aa: CASSPSGTGNEKLFF

v_gene: TRBV19
d_gene: TRBD1
j_gene: TRBJ2-2
CDR3aa: CASRQGADTGELFF

v_gene: TRBV14
d_gene: TRBD2
j_gene: TRBJ2-7
CDR3aa: CASSRTSGTYEQYF

v_gene: TRBV5-1
d_gene: -
j_gene: TRBJ2-1
CDR3aa: CASSAGTPAYNEQFF

v_gene: TRBV6-5
d_gene: -
j_gene: TRBJ2-7
CDR3aa: CASRSGTGSYEQYF

v_gene: TRBV7-2
d_gene: -
j_gene: TRBJ2-1
CDR3aa: CASSWGGEGDEQFF

v_gene: TRBV10-3
d_gene: TRBD2
j_gene: TRBJ2-3
CDR3aa: CAIRTSGSSTDTQYF

v_gene: TRBV4-1
d_gene: -
j_gene: TRBJ2-6
CDR3aa: CASSQELGRPPPGANVLTF

v_gene: TRBV28
d_gene: TRBD1
j_gene: TRBJ2-6
CDR3aa: CASSLRQGAGGANVLTF

v_gene: TRBV19
d_gene: TRBD1
j_gene: TRBJ1-5
CDR3aa: CASSPETGAHQPQHF

v_gene: TRBV28
d_gene: TRBD1
j_gene: TRBJ2-5
CDR3aa: CASRYNRGLRETQYF

v_gene: TRBV5-1
d_gene: -
j_gene: TRBJ1-1
CDR3aa: CASSPNADNVAEAFF

v_gene: TRBV7-3
d_gene: TRBD2
j_gene: TRBJ2-3
CDR3aa: CASSFRTSGGTDTQYF

v_gene: TRBV5-6
d_gene: TRBD1
j_gene: TRBJ1-3
CDR3aa: CASSLLLTTGGGGNTIYF

v_gene: TRBV2
d_gene: TRBD1
j_gene: TRBJ2-3
CDR3aa: CASRSSGGGDTQYF

v_gene: TRBV7-3
d_gene: TRBD2
j_gene: TRBJ2-2
CDR3aa: CASSLTSGNTGELFF

v_gene: TRBV7-2
d_gene: -
j_gene: TRBJ1-1
CDR3aa: CASSFDGSAFF

v_gene: TRBV5-8
d_gene: -
j_gene: TRBJ1-2
CDR3aa: CASILAGRYYGYTF

v_gene: TRBV19
d_gene: TRBD1
j_gene: TRBJ1-4
CDR3aa: CASSAVQGAFEKLFF

v_gene: TRBV6-5
d_gene: -
j_gene: TRBJ2-7
CDR3aa: CATRDIYEQYF

v_gene: TRBV30
d_gene: TRBD1
j_gene: TRBJ2-7
CDR3aa: CAWSRGTGYEQYF

v_gene: TRBV14
d_gene: TRBD1
j_gene: TRBJ1-2
CDR3aa: CASSHKDRGNYGYTF

v_gene: TRBV7-8
d_gene: -
j_gene: TRBJ1-5
CDR3aa: CASSRDSNQPQHF

v_gene: TRBV5-1
d_gene: TRBD2
j_gene: TRBJ2-1
CDR3aa: CASSLAASGGGEQFF

v_gene: TRBV7-9
d_gene: -
j_gene: TRBJ2-1
CDR3aa: CASSWENSFTYNEQFF

v_gene: TRBV10-3
d_gene: -
j_gene: TRBJ1-2
CDR3aa: CAISEPNPLWGYTF

v_gene: TRBV14
d_gene: TRBD2
j_gene: TRBJ2-1
CDR3aa: CASSQGASGNNEQFF

v_gene: TRBV16
d_gene: -
j_gene: TRBJ2-3
CDR3aa: CASSQWPTDTQYF

v_gene: TRBV7-9
d_gene: -
j_gene: TRBJ1-1
CDR3aa: CASSSREGRETEAFF

v_gene: TRBV7-9
d_gene: -
j_gene: TRBJ2-3
CDR3aa: CASSPRQVSTDTQYF

v_gene: TRBV5-5
d_gene: TRBD1
j_gene: TRBJ2-3
CDR3aa: CASSAGTGTGTDTQYF